This TCR beta chain is from a study of tumor-infiltrating lymphocytes in oesophageal squamous cell carcinoma. TCRdb ran MiXCR on the PCR reads and lists one entry per CDR3 protein. Of about 22,000 distinct CDR3 sequences in the sample, around 34% are singletons; the top ten hold approximately 20%. This TCR derives from a female donor with esophageal squamous cell carcinoma. The specimen sequenced was esophageal tumor tissue.

The CDR3 region is CASTRTRASETQYF. Here the CDR3 DNA reads TGTGCCAGCACCAGGACTAGGGCCTCGGAGACCCAGTACTTC. This chain joins TRBV6-1 and TRBJ2-5, with 7 bases lining up with TRBD2. CDR3 size: 14 residues. With 7 bases clipped from V and 5 bases from J, the junction kept 10 bases outside the gene matches. Germline V lookup: CDR1 MNHNS, CDR2 SASEGT.